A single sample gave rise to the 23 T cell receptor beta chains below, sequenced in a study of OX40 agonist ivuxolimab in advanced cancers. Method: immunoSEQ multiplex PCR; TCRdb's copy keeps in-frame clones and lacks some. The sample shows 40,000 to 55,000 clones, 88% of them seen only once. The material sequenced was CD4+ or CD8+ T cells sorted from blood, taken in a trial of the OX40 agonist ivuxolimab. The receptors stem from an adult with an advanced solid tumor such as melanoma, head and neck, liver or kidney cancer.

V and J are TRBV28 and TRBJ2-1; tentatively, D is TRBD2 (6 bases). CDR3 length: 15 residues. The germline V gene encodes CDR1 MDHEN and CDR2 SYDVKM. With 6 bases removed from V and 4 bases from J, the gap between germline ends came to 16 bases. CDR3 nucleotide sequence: TGTGCCAGCAGCCCATCGGGGGAGGTATACAATGAGCAGTTCTTC. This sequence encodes CASSPSGEVYNEQFF.

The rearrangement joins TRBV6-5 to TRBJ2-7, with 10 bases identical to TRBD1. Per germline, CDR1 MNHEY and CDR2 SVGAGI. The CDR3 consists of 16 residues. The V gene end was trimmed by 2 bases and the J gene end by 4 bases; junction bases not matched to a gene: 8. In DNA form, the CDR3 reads TGTGCCAGCAGTTACGGGGGGACAGGGGAGGGTTACGAGCAGTACTTC. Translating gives CASSYGGTGEGYEQYF.

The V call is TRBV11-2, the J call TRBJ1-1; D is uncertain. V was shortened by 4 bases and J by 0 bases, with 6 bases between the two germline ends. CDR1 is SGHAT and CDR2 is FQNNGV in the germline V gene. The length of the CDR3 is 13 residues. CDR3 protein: CASSSQMNTEAFF. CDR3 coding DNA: TGTGCCAGCAGCTCCCAGATGAACACTGAAGCTTTCTTT.

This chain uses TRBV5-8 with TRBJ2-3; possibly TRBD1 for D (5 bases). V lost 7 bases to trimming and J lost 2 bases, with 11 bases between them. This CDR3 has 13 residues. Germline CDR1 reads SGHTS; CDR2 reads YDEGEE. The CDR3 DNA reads TGTGCCAGCTCGGCAGGGCACACAGATACGCAGTATTTT. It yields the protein CASSAGHTDTQYF. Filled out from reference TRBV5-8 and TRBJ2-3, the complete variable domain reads EAGVTQSPTHLIKTRGQQATLRCSPISGHTSVYWYQQALGLGLQFLLWYDEGEERNRGNFPPRFSGRQFPNYSSELNVNALELEDSALYLCASSAGHTDTQYFGPGTRLTVL.

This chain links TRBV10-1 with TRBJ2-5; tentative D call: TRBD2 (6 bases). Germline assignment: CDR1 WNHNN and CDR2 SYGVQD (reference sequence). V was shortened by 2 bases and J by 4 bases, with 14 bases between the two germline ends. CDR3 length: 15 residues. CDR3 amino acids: CASSEIGNGRETQYF. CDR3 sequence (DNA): TGCGCCAGCAGTGAGATCGGGAACGGGAGAGAGACCCAGTACTTC.

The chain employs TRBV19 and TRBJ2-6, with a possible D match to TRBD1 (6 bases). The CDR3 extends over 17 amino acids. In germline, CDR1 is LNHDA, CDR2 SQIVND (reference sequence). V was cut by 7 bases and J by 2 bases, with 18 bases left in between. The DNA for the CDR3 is TGTGCCAGTAAAAGGGCTGAAACAGGGACTGGGGCCAACGTCCTGACTTTC. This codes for CASKRAETGTGANVLTF.

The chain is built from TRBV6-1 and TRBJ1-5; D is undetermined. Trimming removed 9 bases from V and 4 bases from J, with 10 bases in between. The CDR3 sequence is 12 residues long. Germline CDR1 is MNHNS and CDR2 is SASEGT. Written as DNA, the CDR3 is TGTGCCAGTGGAACAGCTAATCAGCCCCAGCATTTT. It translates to CASGTANQPQHF.

The CDR3, as DNA: TGTGCCACCCGCGGCGGTCGCGGGGGGGTGGCTTACAATGAGCAGTTCTTC. This encodes CATRGGRGGVAYNEQFF. J is TRBJ2-1 and V is TRBV15; the match to TRBD2 covers 9 bases. Germline V CDR1 and CDR2: LNHNV, YYDKDF (reference sequence). V dropped 8 bases and J dropped 4; count of bases not matched to a gene: 15. CDR3 length equals 17 residues.

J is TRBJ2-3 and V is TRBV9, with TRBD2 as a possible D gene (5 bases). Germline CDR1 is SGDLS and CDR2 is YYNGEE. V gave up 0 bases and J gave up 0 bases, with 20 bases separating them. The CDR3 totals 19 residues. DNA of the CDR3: TGTGCCAGCAGCGTAGTGGGGAGCGGAGGAAGTTCTAGCACAGATACGCAGTATTTT. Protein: CASSVVGSGGSSSTDTQYF. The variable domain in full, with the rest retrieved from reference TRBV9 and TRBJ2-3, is DSGVTQTPKHLITATGQRVTLRCSPRSGDLSVYWYQQSLDQGLQFLIQYYNGEERAKGNILERFSAQQFPDLHSELNLSSLELGDSALYFCASSVVGSGGSSSTDTQYFGPGTRLTVL.

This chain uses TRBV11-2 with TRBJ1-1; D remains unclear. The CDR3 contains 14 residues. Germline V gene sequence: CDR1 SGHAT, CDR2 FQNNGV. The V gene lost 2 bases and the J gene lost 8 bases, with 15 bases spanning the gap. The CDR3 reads CASSLLNGGREAFF. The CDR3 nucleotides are TGTGCCAGCAGCTTATTGAACGGCGGTCGAGAAGCTTTCTTT.

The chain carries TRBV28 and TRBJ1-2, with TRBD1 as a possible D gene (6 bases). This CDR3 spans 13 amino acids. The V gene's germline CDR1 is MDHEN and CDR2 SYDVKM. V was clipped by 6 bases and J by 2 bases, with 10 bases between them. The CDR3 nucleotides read TGTGCCAGCAGGCCTACAGGGAACTATGGCTACACCTTC. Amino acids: CASRPTGNYGYTF.

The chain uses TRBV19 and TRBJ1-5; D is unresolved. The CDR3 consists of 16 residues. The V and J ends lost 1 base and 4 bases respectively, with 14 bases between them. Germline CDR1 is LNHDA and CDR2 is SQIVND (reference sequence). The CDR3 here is CASSIGGVSRNQPQHF. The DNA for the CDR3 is TGTGCCAGTAGTATAGGCGGGGTGTCTAGGAATCAGCCCCAGCATTTT.

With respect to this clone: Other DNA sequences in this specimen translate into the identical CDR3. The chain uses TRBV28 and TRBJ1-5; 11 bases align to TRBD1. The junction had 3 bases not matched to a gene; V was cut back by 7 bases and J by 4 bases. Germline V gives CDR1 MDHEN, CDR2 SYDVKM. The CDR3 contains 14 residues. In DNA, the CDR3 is TGTGCCAGCACCCGGGACAGGGGGAATCAGCCCCAGCATTTT. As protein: CASTRDRGNQPQHF.

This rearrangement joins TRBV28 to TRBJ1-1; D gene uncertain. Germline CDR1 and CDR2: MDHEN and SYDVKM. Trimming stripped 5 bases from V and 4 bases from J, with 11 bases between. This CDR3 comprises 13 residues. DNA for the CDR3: TGTGCCAGCAGTAGGGCTGCTAGCACTGAAGCTTTCTTT. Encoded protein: CASSRAASTEAFF.

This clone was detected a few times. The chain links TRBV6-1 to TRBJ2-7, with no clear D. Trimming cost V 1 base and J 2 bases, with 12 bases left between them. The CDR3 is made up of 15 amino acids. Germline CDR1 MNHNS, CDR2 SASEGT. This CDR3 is CASSEGAPGAYEQYF. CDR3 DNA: TGTGCCAGCAGTGAAGGGGCGCCAGGAGCCTACGAGCAGTACTTC.

The CDR3 nucleotides are TGTGCCAGCAGGGGCAACGGGGTTGTGCAGTACTTC. Translated, it gives CASRGNGVVQYF. The V and J genes are TRBV6-5 and TRBJ2-7; D may be TRBD2 (5 bases). Trimming took 6 bases from V and 9 from J, leaving 15 bases between them. Germline V gene data show CDR1 as MNHEY and CDR2 as SVGAGI. The CDR3 is made up of 12 amino acids.

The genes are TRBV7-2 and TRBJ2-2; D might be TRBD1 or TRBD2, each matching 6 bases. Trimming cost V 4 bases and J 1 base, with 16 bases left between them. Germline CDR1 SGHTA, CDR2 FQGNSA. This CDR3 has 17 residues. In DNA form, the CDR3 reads TGTGCCAGCAGCTCCAGGGGCGGGGCAAGGAACACCGGGGAGCTGTTTTTT. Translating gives CASSSRGGARNTGELFF.

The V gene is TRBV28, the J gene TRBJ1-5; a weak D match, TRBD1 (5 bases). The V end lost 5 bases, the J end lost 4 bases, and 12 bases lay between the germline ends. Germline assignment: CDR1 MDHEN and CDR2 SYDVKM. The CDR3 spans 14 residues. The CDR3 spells CASSPGGVNQPQHF. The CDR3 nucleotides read TGTGCCAGCAGTCCGGGGGGTGTTAATCAGCCCCAGCATTTT.

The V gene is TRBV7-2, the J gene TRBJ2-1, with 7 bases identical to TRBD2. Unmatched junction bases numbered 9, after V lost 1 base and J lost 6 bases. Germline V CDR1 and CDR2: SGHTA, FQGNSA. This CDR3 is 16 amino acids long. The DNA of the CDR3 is TGTGCCAGCAGCTTAGAGGGAGGGAGGGCCCCCAATGAGCAGTTCTTC. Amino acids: CASSLEGGRAPNEQFF.

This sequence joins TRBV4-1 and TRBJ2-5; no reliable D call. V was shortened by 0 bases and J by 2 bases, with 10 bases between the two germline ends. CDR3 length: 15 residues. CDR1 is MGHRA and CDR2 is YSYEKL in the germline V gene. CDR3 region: CASSQDARRQETQYF. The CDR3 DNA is TGCGCCAGCAGCCAAGATGCGCGAAGACAAGAGACCCAGTACTTC.

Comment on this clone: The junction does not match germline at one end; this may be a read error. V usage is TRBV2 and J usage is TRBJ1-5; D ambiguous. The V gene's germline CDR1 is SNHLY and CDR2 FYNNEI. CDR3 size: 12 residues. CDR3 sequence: CASAESTQPQHF. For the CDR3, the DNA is TGTGCCAGCGCCGAGAGCACTCAGCCCCAGCATTTT.

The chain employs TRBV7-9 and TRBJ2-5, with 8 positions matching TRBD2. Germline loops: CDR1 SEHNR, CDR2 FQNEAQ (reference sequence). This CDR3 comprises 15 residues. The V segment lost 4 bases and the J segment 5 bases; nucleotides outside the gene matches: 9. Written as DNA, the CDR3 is TGTGCCAGCAGCTCAGGGTTAGCGGGACACGAGACCCAGTACTTC. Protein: CASSSGLAGHETQYF.

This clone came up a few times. The chain's CDR3 is CASSEYYRTDDLNTEAFF. The CDR3 bases are TGTGCCAGCAGTGAATATTATCGGACCGACGACTTGAACACTGAAGCTTTCTTT. The chain is built from TRBV25-1 and TRBJ1-1; D is unresolved. This CDR3 contains 18 residues. The ends were cut back, 0 bases at V and 0 bases at J, with 17 bases in the middle. From germline, CDR1 is MGHDK and CDR2 SYGVNS.